This TCR beta chain comes out of a study of neurological immune-mediated disorders. Study outcomes and limitations: Among expanded clones, no CDR3 amino acid sequences were shared across subjects, a pattern suggesting private repertoires in all groups. Any association between clinical or MRI features and the multiple sclerosis repertoire cluster was absent.

Per the germline V gene, CDR1 is MNHNY and CDR2 is SVGAGI (reference sequence). The CDR3 contains 13 residues. The germline V and J ends were trimmed by 2 bases and 6 bases, with 8 bases remaining between them. Many counts were recorded for this clonotype. The target antigen is unknown. Synthesis of cDNA was accomplished via 5'RACE employing 10-nucleotide random UMIs. TCRdb reanalysed the 5' RACE reads using MiXCR and keeps one entry per CDR3 protein. The sample consists of about 66,000 distinct CDR3 sequences, 4.5% to 5.5% of them appearing once. This chain joins TRBV6-6 and TRBJ1-5; D remains ambiguous. This TCR came from a woman between 65 and 79 years old with multiple sclerosis. The specimen was PBMCs. The CDR3, as DNA: TGTGCCAGCAGTTACGGAGTAAGTCAGCCCCAGCATTTT. It yields the protein CASSYGVSQPQHF.